This is a list of T cell receptor beta chains from one sample in a study of vaccination and CD4 T cells after COVID-19. The antigens of these receptors remain unknown. TCRdb recomputed calls from the PCR reads with MiXCR, one row per CDR3 protein. The sample shows 20,000 to 25,000 distinct CDR3 sequences, 55% to 65% of them seen only once. The source was CD4+ T cells from blood, cultured in vitro, collected before SARS-CoV-2 vaccination. The receptors were sampled from a human donor who received a COVID-19 vaccine. CDR3s include the opening cysteine and the closing phenylalanine or tryptophan. Fields, in order: D gene, clone size, V gene, J gene, CDR3 protein, CDR3 DNA. A D gene is named only where the DNA matches it firmly. Some rows mark clone size as missing; the rest say once, few, many or name a class of expanded clone.

>NA|NA|TRBV24-1|TRBJ2-3
CATNPVTGRQWGTDTQYF
TGTGCCACCAACCCCGTTACAGGGAGACAGTGGGGCACAGATACGCAGTATTTT
>NA|NA|TRBV12-3/TRBV12-4|TRBJ1-1
CASTQGLATEAFF
TGTGCCAGCACCCAGGGGCTGGCCACTGAAGCTTTCTTT
>TRBD1|NA|TRBV4-2|TRBJ2-1
CASSHGPGQGVPNEQFF
TGTGCCAGCAGCCACGGGCCGGGACAGGGGGTCCCTAATGAGCAGTTCTTC
>NA|NA|TRBV9|TRBJ1-2
CASSVGTTYGYTF
TGTGCCAGCAGCGTAGGGACAACCTATGGCTACACCTTC
>TRBD1|few|TRBV5-6|TRBJ1-2
CASRGGGLDYGYTF
TGTGCCAGCAGAGGGGGCGGGCTTGACTATGGCTACACCTTC
>TRBD1|NA|TRBV12-5|TRBJ1-2
CASGWTPRGAGGFGYTF
TGTGCTAGTGGTTGGACACCTAGGGGGGCAGGGGGCTTTGGCTACACCTTC
>TRBD2|NA|TRBV7-2|TRBJ2-7
CASSLTSGGPMIYEQYF
TGTGCCAGCAGCCTAACTAGCGGGGGCCCAATGATATACGAGCAGTACTTC
>TRBD2|NA|TRBV12-3/TRBV12-4|TRBJ2-3
CASSQSGGGADTQYF
TGTGCCAGCAGCCAGAGCGGGGGTGGCGCAGATACGCAGTATTTT
>TRBD2|NA|TRBV6-2/TRBV6-3|TRBJ2-1
CASSYGSGGISEQFF
TGTGCCAGCAGTTACGGTAGCGGGGGGATCAGTGAGCAGTTCTTC
>NA|NA|TRBV7-9|TRBJ2-1
CASSLAVGAQYNEQFF
TGTGCCAGCAGCTTAGCTGTGGGGGCTCAATACAATGAGCAGTTCTTC
>NA|NA|TRBV11-3|TRBJ2-3
CASSLGGGEPFTDTQYF
TGTGCCAGCAGCTTAGGGGGGGGCGAACCGTTCACAGATACGCAGTATTTT
>NA|NA|TRBV6-1|TRBJ1-5
CASSDFRGAQPQHF
TGTGCCAGCAGTGATTTCAGGGGCGCTCAGCCCCAGCATTTT
>TRBD1|once|TRBV24-1|TRBJ2-7
CATSDTTGRAYEQYF
TGTGCCACCAGTGATACGACAGGGCGAGCCTACGAGCAGTACTTC
>TRBD2|NA|TRBV20-1|TRBJ2-3
CSARISSGVSTDTQYF
TGCAGTGCTAGAATATCTAGCGGGGTTAGCACAGATACGCAGTATTTT
>TRBD1|NA|TRBV20-1|TRBJ1-1
CSASRTGGTEAFF
TGCAGTGCTAGTCGGACAGGGGGTACTGAAGCTTTCTTT
>TRBD1|NA|TRBV6-2/TRBV6-3|TRBJ2-7
CASSYPGQGAFGEQYF
TGTGCCAGCAGTTACCCTGGCCAGGGGGCGTTTGGCGAGCAGTACTTC
>TRBD2|NA|TRBV19|TRBJ2-3
CASSFLRGGGPDTQYF
TGTGCCAGTAGTTTCCTCCGCGGGGGGGGCCCAGATACGCAGTATTTT